This TCR beta chain emerged from a study of CD8 T cells in ankylosing spondylitis. Looked up from germline, CDR1 is MGHRA and CDR2 is YSYEKL. CDR3 length: 14 amino acids. Losses at the gene ends were 8 bases for V and 1 base for J; bases not matched to a gene: 4. Many counts were recorded for this clonotype. The antigen remains undetermined. Study-wide results and limits: Some motif variants had been reported before (in reactive arthritis synovial fluid and blood). Disease-linked clones bore a CD8+ phenotype, appearing relatively rarely in peripheral blood. Enrichment of disease-linked clones was reportedly significant in matched ankylosing spondylitis synovial fluid. Blood from ankylosing spondylitis patients appeared to carry a characteristic roughly 8-variant TCR beta motif.

Scientists made TCR beta libraries using quantitative 5'-RACE with molecular barcodes. TCRdb re-analysed the 5' RACE reads in MiXCR, keeping a single row per CDR3 protein. The sample records about 390,000 distinct CDR3 sequences, about a fifth being singletons. What was sequenced was blood, either unsorted or a sorted T cell fraction (not recorded which). The TCR comes from a male donor with ankylosing spondylitis. The J gene is TRBJ2-4, the V gene TRBV4-1; 8 positions match TRBD1. CDR3 loop: CASSTGVAKNIQYF. The CDR3 nucleotides read TGCGCCAGCTCGACAGGGGTGGCCAAAAACATTCAGTACTTC.